A single T cell receptor (beta chain) is shown here with its context. Its antigen remains unidentified. These data come from a study of blood T cells in healthy people across ages. Study-level points and caveats: Any changes in expanded clonotypes were possibly confounded, as donor CMV status remained unknown. Both higher diversity and more naive CD4+ cells marked long-lived donors when set against aged donors. Per million T cells, TCR beta diversity dropped roughly linearly as age increased.

The use of a sample-barcoded 5' primer and a J-beta primer mix characterized a second PCR of roughly 6 to 11 cycles. Each of the samples gave a minimum of 2.5 million paired-end reads that contained CDR3. TCRdb passed the 5' RACE reads through MiXCR, listing each CDR3 protein once. The data contain roughly 800,000 distinct CDR3 sequences, about 55% of them singletons. Germline CDR1 reads LNHNV; CDR2 reads YYDKDF (reference sequence). CDR3 length: 13 amino acids. V was trimmed by 10 bases and J by 6 bases, leaving 15 bases between them. The material sequenced was blood. This sequence originates from an elderly man in good health. The chain has TRBV15 and TRBJ1-4; TRBD1 is a possible D gene (5 bases). As DNA, the CDR3 is TGTGCCAGCTCAGGGTGGCGGGATGAAAAACTGTTTTTT. It translates to CASSGWRDEKLFF.